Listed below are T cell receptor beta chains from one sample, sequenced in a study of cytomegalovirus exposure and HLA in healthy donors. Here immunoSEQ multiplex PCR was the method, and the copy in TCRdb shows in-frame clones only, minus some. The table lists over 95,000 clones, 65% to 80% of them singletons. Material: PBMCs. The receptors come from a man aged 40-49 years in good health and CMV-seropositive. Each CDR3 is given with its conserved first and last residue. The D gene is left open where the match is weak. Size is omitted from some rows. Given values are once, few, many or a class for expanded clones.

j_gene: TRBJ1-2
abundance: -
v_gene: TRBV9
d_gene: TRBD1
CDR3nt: TGTGCCAGCAGCTTAAGGACAGGGGGCAACTATGGCTACACCTTC
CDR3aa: CASSLRTGGNYGYTF

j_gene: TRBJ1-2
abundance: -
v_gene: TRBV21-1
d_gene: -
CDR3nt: TGTGCCAGCAGCACTTTCCAGGCCTCAAAGGGGTGGGTCCGTGGCTACACCTTC
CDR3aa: CASSTFQASKGWVRGYTF

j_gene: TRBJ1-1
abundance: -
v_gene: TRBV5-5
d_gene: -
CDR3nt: TGTGCCAGCAGCTTGGTTGGCTCTAGGATAGTGAACACTGAAGCTTTCTTT
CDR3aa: CASSLVGSRIVNTEAFF

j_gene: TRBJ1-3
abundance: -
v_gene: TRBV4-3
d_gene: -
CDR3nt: TGCGCCAGCAGCCAAGTATCTGGGGAGCGTGGAAACACCATATATTTT
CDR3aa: CASSQVSGERGNTIYF

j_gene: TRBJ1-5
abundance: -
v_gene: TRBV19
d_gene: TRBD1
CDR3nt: TGTGCCAGTACCAATACAGGGGGCTATAGCAATCAGCCCCAGCATTTT
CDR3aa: CASTNTGGYSNQPQHF

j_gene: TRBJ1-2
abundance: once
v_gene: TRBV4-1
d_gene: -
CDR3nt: TGCGCCAGCAGCCAATTCCATGCTGGTACACACCCTAACTATGGCTACACCTTC
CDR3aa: CASSQFHAGTHPNYGYTF

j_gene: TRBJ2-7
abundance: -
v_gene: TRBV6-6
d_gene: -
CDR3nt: TGTGCCAGCCGACAGCGACAGAGCTCCTACGAGCAGTACTTC
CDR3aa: CASRQRQSSYEQYF

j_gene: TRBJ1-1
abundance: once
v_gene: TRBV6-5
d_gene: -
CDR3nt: TGTGCCAGCAGTTACGATTCCCCTCAGAAAGAAGCTTTCTTT
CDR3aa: CASSYDSPQKEAFF

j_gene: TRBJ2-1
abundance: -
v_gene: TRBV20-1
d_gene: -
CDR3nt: TGCAGTGCTACCCCAGGGAATGAGCAGTTCTTC
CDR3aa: CSATPGNEQFF

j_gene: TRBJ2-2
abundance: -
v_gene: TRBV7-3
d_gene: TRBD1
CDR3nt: TGTGCCAGCAGCTTAATAGGGGGCGGCACCGGGGAGCTGTTTTTT
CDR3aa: CASSLIGGGTGELFF

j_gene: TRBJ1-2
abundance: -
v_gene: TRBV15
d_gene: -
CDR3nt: TGTGCCACCAGCAGAGATAGGGAGGGATTAGCTAACTATGGCTACACCTTC
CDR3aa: CATSRDREGLANYGYTF

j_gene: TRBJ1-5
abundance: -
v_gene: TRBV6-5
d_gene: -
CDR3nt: TGTGCCAGCCAGGGCTATAGCAATCAGCCCCAGCATTTT
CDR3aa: CASQGYSNQPQHF

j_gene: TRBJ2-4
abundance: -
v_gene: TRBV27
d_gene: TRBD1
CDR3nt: TGTGCCAGCAGTCGCAGAGGGGGACAGGGGAACATTCAGTACTTC
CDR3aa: CASSRRGGQGNIQYF

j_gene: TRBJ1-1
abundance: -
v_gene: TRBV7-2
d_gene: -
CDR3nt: TGTGCCAGCACCATGGGGCAAGTGAACACTGAAGCTTTCTTT
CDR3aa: CASTMGQVNTEAFF

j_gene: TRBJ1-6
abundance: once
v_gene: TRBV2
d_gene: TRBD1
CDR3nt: TGTGCCAGCAGTGACAGGGGGCGCTTGGATTCACCCCTCCACTTT
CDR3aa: CASSDRGRLDSPLHF

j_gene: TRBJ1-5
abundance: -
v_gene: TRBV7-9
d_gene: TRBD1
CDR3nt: TGTGCCAGCAGCAAGCAGGGGGCTGTAAATCAGCCCCAGCATTTT
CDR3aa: CASSKQGAVNQPQHF

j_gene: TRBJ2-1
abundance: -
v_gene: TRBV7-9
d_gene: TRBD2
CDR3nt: TGTGCCAGCAGCTTATGGACTAGCCCCCTGAAGGCTGAGCAGTTCTTC
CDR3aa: CASSLWTSPLKAEQFF

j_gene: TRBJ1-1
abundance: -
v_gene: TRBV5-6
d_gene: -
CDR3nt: TGTGCCAGCAGCTTTACGGGGGTGGACGAAGCTTTCTTT
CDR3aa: CASSFTGVDEAFF

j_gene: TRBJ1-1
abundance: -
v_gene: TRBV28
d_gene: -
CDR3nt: TGTGCCAGCAGGGTAAGGGGAGGGAACACTGAAGCTTTCTTT
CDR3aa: CASRVRGGNTEAFF

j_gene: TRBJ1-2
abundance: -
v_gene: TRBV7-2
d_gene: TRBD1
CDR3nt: TGTGCCAGCAGCTTTTATTCCGGGACAGGGGGCTATGGCTACACCTTC
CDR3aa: CASSFYSGTGGYGYTF